The 30 T cell receptor beta chains below come from one sample, sequenced in a study of T cells after yellow fever vaccination. One entry per CDR3 protein results from TCRdb running MiXCR on the 5' RACE reads. The table lists about 130,000 distinct CDR3 sequences, more than 7.5% of them singletons. This sample comprised CD8+ T cells sorted from PBMCs, obtained on the day of the yellow fever booster vaccination. Receptors were obtained from a man between 18 and 35 years old who received the YFV17D yellow fever vaccine.

Ten or more counts support this clonotype. The chain employs TRBV20-1 and TRBJ2-7; perhaps TRBD1 as D (5 bases). This CDR3 contains 13 residues. Germline assignment: CDR1 DFQATT and CDR2 SNEGSKA (reference sequence). V lost 4 bases, J lost 2 bases, and 12 bases lay in between. CDR3 protein: CSAKPGKAYEQYF. In DNA form, the CDR3 reads TGCAGTGCTAAGCCAGGGAAGGCCTACGAGCAGTACTTC.

A few counts support this clonotype. Here the CDR3 DNA reads TGTGCCAGCAGCTTACCGGGGGCAAATGAGCAGTTCTTC. Its protein product is CASSLPGANEQFF. The chain recombines TRBV7-6 with TRBJ2-1; D may correspond to TRBD1 or TRBD2 (6 bases each). V lost 2 bases to trimming and J lost 7 bases, with 9 bases between them. Germline CDR1 SGHVS, CDR2 FNYEAQ. This CDR3 has 13 residues. The variable domain in full, completed from reference TRBV7-6 and TRBJ2-1, reads GAGVSQSPRYKVTKRGQDVALRCDPISGHVSLYWYRQALGQGPEFLTYFNYEAQQDKSGLPNDRFSAERPEGSISTLTIQRTEQRDSAMYRCASSLPGANEQFFGPGTRLTVL.

The chain recombines TRBV4-2 with TRBJ2-1, with D tentatively TRBD2 (5 bases). Trimming removed 4 bases at V and 4 bases at J, with 11 bases between. The CDR3 contains 14 residues. Germline CDR1 reads LGHNA; CDR2 reads YNFKEQ. The CDR3 region is CASSREDYYNEQFF. The CDR3 DNA follows: TGTGCCAGCAGCCGAGAAGACTATTACAATGAGCAGTTCTTC.

This clonotype was observed a handful of times. This chain links TRBV7-9 with TRBJ1-1, with a weak D call TRBD1 (5 bases). This CDR3 contains 15 residues. CDR1 is SEHNR and CDR2 is FQNEAQ in the germline V gene (reference sequence). Trimming left V 6 bases short and J 6 bases short, with 20 bases between. DNA for the CDR3: TGTGCCAGCAGTTCCCTCGACGGGGCTGTGGCTGAAGCTTTCTTT. It translates to CASSSLDGAVAEAFF.

J is TRBJ1-5 and V is TRBV20-1; no reliable D call. This CDR3 contains 17 residues. Germline values: CDR1 DFQATT, CDR2 SNEGSKA (reference sequence). V lost 5 bases and J lost 1, with 21 bases in between. The chain's CDR3 is CSASDPGLSGSNQPQHF. CDR3 coding DNA: TGCAGTGCTTCCGATCCCGGACTTTCGGGGAGCAATCAGCCCCAGCATTTT.

This clonotype has a handful of counts. The rearrangement joins TRBV11-2 to TRBJ1-3; D gene unclear. This CDR3 spans 14 amino acids. Germline lookup yields CDR1 SGHAT and CDR2 FQNNGV. Trimming pared 5 bases from V and 0 bases from J, leaving 8 bases between. The CDR3 is CASSLHGSGNTIYF. DNA of the CDR3: TGTGCCAGCAGCCTGCACGGCTCTGGAAACACCATATATTTT.

This clonotype was recorded a few times. The rearrangement joins TRBV4-2 to TRBJ1-1; D perhaps matches TRBD1 (5 bases). Germline CDR1 LGHNA, CDR2 YNFKEQ. The CDR3 is made up of 16 amino acids. Between the trimmed V and J ends, which lost 1 base and 0 bases, there was a span of 12 bases. CDR3 nucleotide sequence: TGTGCCAGCAGCCAAGGGGACCTACCTATGAACACTGAAGCTTTCTTT. Translated, it gives CASSQGDLPMNTEAFF.

This clonotype was observed a few times. The V and J genes are TRBV6-2 or TRBV6-3 and TRBJ2-3, with D perhaps matching TRBD1 or TRBD2 (5 bases each). There are 11 residues in the CDR3. Deletions cut 6 bases from V and 10 bases from J, with 11 bases between. CDR1 and CDR2 (germline): MNHEY, SVGEGT. The CDR3 coding sequence is TGTGCCAGCAGCCCGGGACGTCCGCAGTATTTT. Translating it yields CASSPGRPQYF.

The V gene is TRBV7-4, the J gene TRBJ1-2, with D perhaps TRBD1 (6 bases). Trimming removed 6 bases at V and 7 bases at J, with 15 bases between. Germline-derived CDR1 and CDR2 are SGHVT and SQSDAQ. The CDR3 length is 13 residues. The CDR3 reads CASRHRDPLGYTF. In DNA, the CDR3 is TGTGCCAGCAGGCACAGGGATCCCCTTGGCTACACCTTC.

At least ten counts were recorded for this clonotype. The chain joins TRBV11-2 to TRBJ2-2; no clear D gene. Between the trimmed V and J ends, which lost 5 bases and 5 bases, there was a span of 3 bases. CDR3 length equals 11 residues. Per germline, CDR1 SGHAT and CDR2 FQNNGV. The CDR3: CASSRTGELFF. The CDR3 DNA is TGTGCCAGCAGCCGGACCGGGGAGCTGTTTTTT.

This clonotype has a handful of counts. The V gene is TRBV3-1, the J gene TRBJ2-5, with a possible D match to TRBD2 (5 bases). Trimming removed 2 bases from V and 2 bases from J, with 12 bases in between. CDR3 length equals 15 residues. Per the germline V gene, CDR1 is LGHDT and CDR2 is YNNKEL (reference sequence). CDR3 protein: CASSQPASGQETQYF. The DNA of the CDR3 is TGTGCCAGCAGCCAACCCGCATCGGGACAAGAGACCCAGTACTTC.

The gene calls are TRBV4-1 and TRBJ2-5; 8 nucleotides line up with TRBD2. Germline trimming cut 0 bases from V and 5 bases from J; bases unmatched to any gene: 11. The CDR3 is 17 amino acids. CDR1 is MGHRA, CDR2 YSYEKL, per germline. The CDR3 DNA reads as TGCGCCAGCAGCCAAGATCAGGCCGGGGGGGTCAAGGAGACCCAGTACTTC. Amino acids: CASSQDQAGGVKETQYF.

This clonotype has just a few counts. The genes are TRBV28 and TRBJ1-1, with D unresolved. V was clipped by 1 base and J by 4 bases, with 10 bases between them. CDR3 size: 14 residues. CDR1 and CDR2 from the germline V gene are MDHEN and SYDVKM. This chain's CDR3 is CASSLSLGTTEAFF. The CDR3 coding sequence is TGTGCCAGCAGTTTATCCTTAGGAACCACTGAAGCTTTCTTT.

This clonotype was seen ten or more times. The chain employs TRBV4-3 and TRBJ2-3; 11 bases map to TRBD2. Germline CDR1 reads LGHNA; CDR2 reads YSLEER. The CDR3 extends over 18 amino acids. The V and J ends lost 0 bases and 0 bases, in that order; junction bases with no gene match: 5. This chain's CDR3 is CASSQDGRLAGSTDTQYF. CDR3 in DNA: TGCGCCAGCAGCCAAGATGGAAGACTAGCGGGGAGCACAGATACGCAGTATTTT.

This clonotype was detected ten times or more. This rearrangement joins TRBV5-5 to TRBJ2-1, with 7 bases aligning to TRBD1. Looked up from germline, CDR1 is SGHKS and CDR2 is YYEKEE (reference sequence). Trimming at V came to 2 bases and at J to 8 bases, leaving 1 base not matched to a gene. The CDR3 sequence is 12 residues long. CDR3 sequence (DNA): TGTGCCAGCAGCTTAGGGGGCTATGAGCAGTTCTTC. Its protein product is CASSLGGYEQFF.

J is TRBJ2-6 and V is TRBV6-1; unclear D gene. The germline CDR1 and CDR2 sequences are MNHNS and SASEGT. This CDR3 is 14 amino acids long. With 10 bases removed from V and 0 bases from J, the gap between germline ends came to 10 bases. In DNA form, the CDR3 reads TGTGCCACTCCTCAGACCTCTGGGGCCAACGTCCTGACTTTC. Translating it yields CATPQTSGANVLTF.

V usage is TRBV28 and J usage is TRBJ1-6; 7 bases map to TRBD1. Trimming took 2 bases from V and 7 from J; bases not matched to a gene: 5. This CDR3 has 15 residues. CDR1 and CDR2 from the germline V gene are MDHEN and SYDVKM. Here the CDR3 DNA reads TGTGCCAGCAGTTTAAAGGGGGCTTGGAATTCACCCCTCCACTTT. This encodes CASSLKGAWNSPLHF.

This clonotype appeared a few times. The rearrangement joins TRBV29-1 to TRBJ2-1, with 10 positions matching TRBD1. The CDR3 loop spans 15 amino acids. With 6 bases clipped from V and 4 bases from J, the junction kept 9 bases outside the gene matches. Germline V gene sequence: CDR1 SQVTM, CDR2 ANQGSEA. The chain's CDR3 is CSVNTGTGVYNEQFF. The CDR3 coding sequence is TGCAGCGTAAACACCGGGACAGGGGTATACAATGAGCAGTTCTTC.

This clonotype was observed a handful of times. The V call is TRBV12-5, the J call TRBJ2-3, with D maybe TRBD1 (6 bases). The CDR3 is 15 residues long. V lost 1 base, J lost 0 bases, and 8 bases lay in between. Germline CDR1 reads LGHNT; CDR2 reads FRNRAP. The CDR3 nucleotides are TGTGCTAGTGGTTTGGGGACAGCTAGCACAGATACGCAGTATTTT. Translated, it gives CASGLGTASTDTQYF.

This clonotype appeared a few times. The chain links TRBV6-5 to TRBJ2-1; 10 nucleotides align to TRBD1. The CDR3 extends over 13 amino acids. Germline V CDR1 and CDR2: MNHEY, SVGAGI. Trimming at V came to 2 bases and at J to 8 bases, leaving 0 bases not matched to a gene. The CDR3 spells CASSYGTGDEQFF. CDR3 in DNA: TGTGCCAGCAGTTACGGGACAGGGGATGAGCAGTTCTTC.

On this clonotype itself: Germline and junction disagree at one end, which may indicate a read error. This chain joins TRBV6-5 and TRBJ2-1; tentatively, D is TRBD2 (5 bases). Germline CDR1 MNHEY, CDR2 SVGAGI. This CDR3 is 15 amino acids long. CDR3 in DNA: TGTGCCACCTCCCCGAGCGGAAGCTCCTACTATGAGCAGTTCTTC. It specifies CATSPSGSSYYEQFF.

The rearrangement joins TRBV19 to TRBJ2-7; D gene unclear. Germline V gene sequence: CDR1 LNHDA, CDR2 SQIVND (reference sequence). V dropped 3 bases and J dropped 0 bases, with 12 bases sitting between them. The CDR3 totals 15 residues. The CDR3 DNA is TGTGCCAGTAGTATGGGCTTGGACGGCTCCTACGAGCAGTACTTC. It codes for CASSMGLDGSYEQYF.

The chain recombines TRBV2 with TRBJ1-1; D uncertain. The germline V gene has CDR1 SNHLY and CDR2 FYNNEI. V lost 7 bases, J lost 0 bases, and 21 bases lay in between. The CDR3 sequence is 17 residues long. CDR3 protein: CASTPESLAAMNTEAFF. The CDR3 DNA is TGTGCCAGCACCCCCGAGTCCCTAGCCGCAATGAACACTGAAGCTTTCTTT.

This sequence joins TRBV6-2 or TRBV6-3 and TRBJ2-2; D uncertain. CDR3 length equals 14 residues. Germline V gives CDR1 MNHEY, CDR2 SVGEGT. Trimming cost V 0 bases and J 4 bases, with 6 bases left between them. The chain's CDR3 is CASSYSVSTGELFF. DNA for the CDR3: TGTGCCAGCAGTTACTCCGTTAGCACCGGGGAGCTGTTTTTT.

This clonotype showed up just a few times. The genes are TRBV4-3 and TRBJ2-2; D possibly corresponds to TRBD2 (6 bases). Trimming cost V 0 bases and J 6 bases, with 14 bases left between them. Germline CDR1 LGHNA, CDR2 YSLEER. This CDR3 contains 16 residues. In nucleotides, the CDR3 is TGCGCCAGCAGCCAAGATCTAGGAGGGGTGGCCGGGGAGCTGTTTTTT. As protein: CASSQDLGGVAGELFF.

In its sample, this clonotype was seen many times. This chain connects TRBV29-1 to TRBJ1-2; 9 positions agree with TRBD1. Germline trimming cut 4 bases from V and 4 bases from J; bases unmatched to any gene: 4. CDR1 SQVTM and CDR2 ANQGSEA come from the germline V gene. The CDR3 covers 13 residues. The CDR3 is CSVVGTGSYGYTF. The CDR3 coding sequence is TGCAGCGTTGTAGGGACAGGGTCCTATGGCTACACCTTC.

This clonotype was seen only a few times. The chain employs TRBV7-9 and TRBJ2-3; D perhaps matches TRBD2 (5 bases). CDR1 and CDR2 from the germline V gene are SEHNR and FQNEAQ (reference sequence). The CDR3 has 15 amino acids. The V end was cut by 1 base, the J end by 2 bases, with 10 bases between. The CDR3 sequence is CASSLDLGATDTQYF. CDR3 nucleotides: TGTGCCAGCAGCTTAGACTTGGGAGCCACAGATACGCAGTATTTT. The whole variable domain, remainder taken from reference TRBV7-9 and TRBJ2-3, is DTGVSQNPRHKITKRGQNVTFRCDPISEHNRLYWYRQTLGQGPEFLTYFQNEAQLEKSRLLSDRFSAERPKGSFSTLEIQRTEQGDSAMYLCASSLDLGATDTQYFGPGTRLTVL.

The rearrangement uses TRBV5-4 and TRBJ2-2; no reliable D call. Germline assignment: CDR1 SGHNT and CDR2 YYREEE (reference sequence). V was trimmed by 4 bases and J by 5 bases, leaving 9 bases between them. This CDR3 has 13 residues. CDR3 DNA: TGTGCCAGCAGCCCAGAGTCGACCGGGGAGCTGTTTTTT. Protein: CASSPESTGELFF.

There are a few counts of this clonotype. This chain links TRBV12-3 or TRBV12-4 with TRBJ1-5; 9 nucleotides line up with TRBD1. This CDR3 region has 15 residues. The V and J ends lost 5 bases and 7 bases, in that order; junction bases with no gene match: 9. The CDR3 nucleotides are TGTGCCAGCAGTGAGATCGGACAGGGGAACCAGCCCCAGCATTTT. Residues: CASSEIGQGNQPQHF.

This rearrangement joins TRBV4-3 to TRBJ2-4, with a tentative D call TRBD1 (6 bases). V was cut by 0 bases and J by 3 bases, with 15 bases left in between. Germline V gives CDR1 LGHNA, CDR2 YSLEER. The CDR3 spans 17 residues. The CDR3 loop is CASSQDHGTTNKNIQYF. The CDR3 DNA is TGCGCCAGCAGCCAAGATCATGGGACAACGAACAAAAACATTCAGTACTTC.